Many counts were recorded for the clone carrying this TCR beta chain. The data stem from a study of T cells after yellow fever vaccination. A single record per CDR3 protein comes from TCRdb applying MiXCR to the 5' RACE reads. The sample includes around 530,000 distinct CDR3 sequences, approximately 16% of them seen just once. Trimming took off 4 bases at V and 6 bases at J, with 9 bases between the two ends. The CDR3 length is 12 residues. The sequences come from PBMCs, collected about 5 days after the first yellow fever vaccination. This TCR came from a man between 18 and 35 years old who received the YFV17D yellow fever vaccine. This sequence joins TRBV12-3 or TRBV12-4 and TRBJ2-5; D may be TRBD1 (5 bases). For the CDR3, the DNA is TGTGCCAGCAGTTATGGGGCCCAGACCCAGTACTTC. Encoded protein: CASSYGAQTQYF.